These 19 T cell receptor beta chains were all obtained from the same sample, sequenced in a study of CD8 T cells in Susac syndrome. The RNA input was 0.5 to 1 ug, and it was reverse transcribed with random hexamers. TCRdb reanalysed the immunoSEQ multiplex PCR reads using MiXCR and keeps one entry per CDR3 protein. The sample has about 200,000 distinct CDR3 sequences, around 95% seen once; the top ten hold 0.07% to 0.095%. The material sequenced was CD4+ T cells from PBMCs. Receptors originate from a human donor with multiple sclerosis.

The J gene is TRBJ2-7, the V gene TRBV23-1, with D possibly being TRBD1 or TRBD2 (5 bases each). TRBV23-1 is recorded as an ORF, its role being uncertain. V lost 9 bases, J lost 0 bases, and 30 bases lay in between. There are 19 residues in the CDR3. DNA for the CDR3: TGCGCCAGGGATATTAGGAATACAGAGGGGACGGTGAGCTCCTACGAGCAGTACGTC. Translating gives CARDIRNTEGTVSSYEQYV.

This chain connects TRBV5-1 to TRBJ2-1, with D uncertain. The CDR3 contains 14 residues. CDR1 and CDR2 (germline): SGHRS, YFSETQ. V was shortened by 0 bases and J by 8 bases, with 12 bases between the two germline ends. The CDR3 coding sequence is TGCGCCAGCAGCTTGGAACAGCTTTATGATGAGCAGTTCTTC. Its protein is CASSLEQLYDEQFF.

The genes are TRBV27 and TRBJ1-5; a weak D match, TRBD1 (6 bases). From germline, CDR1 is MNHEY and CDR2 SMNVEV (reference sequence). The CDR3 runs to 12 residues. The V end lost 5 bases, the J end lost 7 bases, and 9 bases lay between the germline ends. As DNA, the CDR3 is TGTGCCAGCAGTGCAGGGGACCAGCCCCAGCATTTT. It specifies CASSAGDQPQHF.

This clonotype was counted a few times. This CDR3 reads CAWSGDLSYEQYV. The CDR3 DNA reads TGTGCCTGGAGTGGGGACCTTTCCTACGAGCAGTACGTC. The rearrangement joins TRBV30 to TRBJ2-7; D may be TRBD1 or TRBD2 (5 bases each). The length of the CDR3 is 13 residues. CDR1 GTSNPN and CDR2 SVGIG come from the germline V gene (reference sequence). V lost 1 base and J lost 1, with 8 bases in between.

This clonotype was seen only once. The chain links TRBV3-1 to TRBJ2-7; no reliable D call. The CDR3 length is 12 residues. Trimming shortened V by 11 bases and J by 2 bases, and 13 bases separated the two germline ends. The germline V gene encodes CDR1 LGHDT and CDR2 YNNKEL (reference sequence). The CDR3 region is CAPSPLTYEQYV. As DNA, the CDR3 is TGTGCCCCCTCGCCACTCACCTACGAGCAGTACGTC.

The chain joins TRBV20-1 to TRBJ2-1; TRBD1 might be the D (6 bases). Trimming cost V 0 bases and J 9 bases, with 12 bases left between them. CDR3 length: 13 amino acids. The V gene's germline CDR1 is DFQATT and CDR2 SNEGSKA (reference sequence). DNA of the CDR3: TGCAGTGCTAGAGATAACAGGGCTGGTGAGCAGTTCTTC. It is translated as CSARDNRAGEQFF.

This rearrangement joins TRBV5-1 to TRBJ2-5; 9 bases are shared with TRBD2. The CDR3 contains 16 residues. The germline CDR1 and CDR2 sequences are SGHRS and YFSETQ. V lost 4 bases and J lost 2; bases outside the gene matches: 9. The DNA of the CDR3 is TGCGCCAGCAGCCTCGGGGCTGCGGGGGGGCAAGAGACCCAGTACTTC. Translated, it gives CASSLGAAGGQETQYF.

The CDR3 DNA sequence: TGCAGCGTTGAAGATCAAAGCACCGGGGAGCTGTTTTTT. It codes for CSVEDQSTGELFF. The chain couples TRBV29-1 to TRBJ2-2; D is undetermined. The V end lost 0 bases, the J end lost 4 bases, and 6 bases lay between the germline ends. This CDR3 has 13 amino acids. CDR1 SQVTM and CDR2 ANQGSEA come from the germline V gene.

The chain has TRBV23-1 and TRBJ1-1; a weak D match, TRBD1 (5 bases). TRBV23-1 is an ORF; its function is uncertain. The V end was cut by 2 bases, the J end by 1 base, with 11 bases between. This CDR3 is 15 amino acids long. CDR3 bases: TGCGCCAGCAGTCAACGAACGGGGCCGAACACTGAAGCTTTCTTT. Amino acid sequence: CASSQRTGPNTEAFF.

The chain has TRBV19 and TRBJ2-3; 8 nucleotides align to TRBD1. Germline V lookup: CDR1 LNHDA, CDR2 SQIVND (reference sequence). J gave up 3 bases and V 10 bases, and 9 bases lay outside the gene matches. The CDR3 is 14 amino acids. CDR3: CATLGQGGTDTQYF. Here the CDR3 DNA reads TGTGCCACCCTTGGACAGGGTGGAACAGATACGCAGTATTTT.

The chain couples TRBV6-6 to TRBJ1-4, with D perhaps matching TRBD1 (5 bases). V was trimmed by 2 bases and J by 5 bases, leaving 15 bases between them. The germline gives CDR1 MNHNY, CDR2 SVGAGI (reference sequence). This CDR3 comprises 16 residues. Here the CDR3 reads CASSYRRGDPNEKLFF. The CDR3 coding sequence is TGTGCCAGCAGTTACAGGAGGGGAGATCCCAATGAAAAACTGTTTTTT.

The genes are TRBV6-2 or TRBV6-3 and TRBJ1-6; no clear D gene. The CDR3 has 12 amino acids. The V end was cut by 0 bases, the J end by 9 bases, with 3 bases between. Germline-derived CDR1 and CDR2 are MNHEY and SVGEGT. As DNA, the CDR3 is TGTGCCAGCAGTTACTCTACTTCACCCCTCCACTTT. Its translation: CASSYSTSPLHF.

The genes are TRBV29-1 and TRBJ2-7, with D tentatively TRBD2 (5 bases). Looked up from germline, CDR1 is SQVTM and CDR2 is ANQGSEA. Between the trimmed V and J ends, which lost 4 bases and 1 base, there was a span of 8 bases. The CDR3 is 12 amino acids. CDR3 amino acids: CSVGRQSYEQYF. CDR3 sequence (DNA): TGCAGCGTTGGGAGGCAGTCCTACGAGCAGTACTTC.

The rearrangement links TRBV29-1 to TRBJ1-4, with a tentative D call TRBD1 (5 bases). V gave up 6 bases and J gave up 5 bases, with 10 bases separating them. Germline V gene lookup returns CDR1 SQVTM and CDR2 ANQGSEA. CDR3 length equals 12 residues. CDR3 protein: CSVNGGNEKLFF. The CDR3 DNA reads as TGCAGCGTAAACGGGGGGAATGAAAAACTGTTTTTT.

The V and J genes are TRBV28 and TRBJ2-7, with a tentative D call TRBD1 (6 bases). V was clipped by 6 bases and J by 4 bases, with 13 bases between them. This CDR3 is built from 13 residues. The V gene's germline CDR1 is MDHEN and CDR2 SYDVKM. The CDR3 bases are TGTGCCAGCAGATCAGGGGAAGGGTACGAGCAGTACTTC. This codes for CASRSGEGYEQYF.

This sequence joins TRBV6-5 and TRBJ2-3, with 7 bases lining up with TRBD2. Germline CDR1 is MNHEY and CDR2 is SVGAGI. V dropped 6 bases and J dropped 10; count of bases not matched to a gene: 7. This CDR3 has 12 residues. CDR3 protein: CASSPGGSAQYF. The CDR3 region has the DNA TGTGCCAGCAGCCCGGGAGGATCGGCGCAGTATTTT.

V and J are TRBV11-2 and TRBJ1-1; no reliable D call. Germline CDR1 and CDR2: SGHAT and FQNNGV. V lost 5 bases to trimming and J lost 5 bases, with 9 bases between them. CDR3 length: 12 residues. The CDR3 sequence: CASSRSRTEAFF. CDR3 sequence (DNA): TGTGCCAGCAGCAGGAGTAGGACTGAAGCTTTCTTT.

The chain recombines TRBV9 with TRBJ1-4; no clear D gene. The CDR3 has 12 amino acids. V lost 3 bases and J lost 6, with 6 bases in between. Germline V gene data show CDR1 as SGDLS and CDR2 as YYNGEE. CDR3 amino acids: CASSAEDEKLFF. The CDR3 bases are TGTGCCAGCAGCGCCGAGGATGAAAAACTGTTTTTT.

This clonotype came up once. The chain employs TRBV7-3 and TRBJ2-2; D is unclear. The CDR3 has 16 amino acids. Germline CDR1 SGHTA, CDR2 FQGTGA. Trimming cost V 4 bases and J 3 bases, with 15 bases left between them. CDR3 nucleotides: TGTGCCAGCAGCTCCGCGCAGGCCGGGCACACCGGGGAGCTGTTTTTT. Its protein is CASSSAQAGHTGELFF. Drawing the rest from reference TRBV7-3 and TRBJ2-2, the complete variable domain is GAGVSQTPSNKVTEKGKYVELRCDPISGHTALYWYRQSLGQGPEFLIYFQGTGAADDSGLPNDRFFAVRPEGSVSTLKIQRTERGDSAVYLCASSSAQAGHTGELFFGEGSRLTVL.